Listed here are 22 T cell receptor beta chains from one sample, sequenced in a study of tissue T cells after allogeneic stem cell transplantation. Time point defined: mouse harvest day 7 after allogeneic transplant. Tail vein injection delivered 10^7 T-cell-depleted bone marrow cells and 10^6 splenic CD5+ T cells. Profiling relied on immunoSEQ multiplex PCR, and the TCRdb table lists in-frame clones only, not all of them. The table lists roughly 7,000 clones, 45% to 50% of them singletons. Material: gut tissue. The source of these receptors is a female BALB/c mouse given C57BL/6 T cells with graft-versus-host disease after an allogeneic hematopoietic cell transplant.

As for this clone: Mouse germline and gene names are used. The read ends 1 residue shy of where the CDR3 ends; the end is completed using the germline J gene. The V and J genes are TRBV16 and TRBJ1-5, with D tentatively TRBD1 (5 bases). V dropped 2 bases and J dropped 7 bases, with 9 bases sitting between them. This CDR3 has 13 residues. CDR1 and CDR2 (germline): SGHSA, FRNQAP. CDR3 DNA (partial): TGTGCAAGCAGCTTAACCGACAGACAGGCTCCGCTT. Amino acids: CASSLTDRQAPL. The entire CDR3 protein reads CASSLTDRQAPLF.

Details on this clone: Gene names and germline match the mouse. The read finishes 1 residue shy of the CDR3 end, and the germline J gene is used to complete it. The V and J genes are TRBV1 and TRBJ2-4; 11 bases are a match to TRBD2. This CDR3 has 16 residues. The J segment lost 3 bases and the V segment lost 3 bases, leaving 5 bases of the junction unmatched. The germline V gene has CDR1 NSQYPW and CDR2 LRSPGD (reference sequence). Partial CDR3 DNA: TGCACCTGCAGTGCCGCCGGGACTGGGGGCCAAAACACCTTGTAC. This encodes CTCSAAGTGGQNTLY. The full CDR3 protein reads CTCSAAGTGGQNTLYF.

In regard to this clone: One end of the junction is discordant with germline, which a read error may explain. Gene labels here are mouse ones. The CDR3 end is not reached by the read, which stops 1 residue before it; the germline J gene fills it in. The chain is built from TRBV26 and TRBJ1-4; D might be TRBD1 (5 bases). Germline CDR1 is KGHPV and CDR2 is FQNQEV (reference sequence). The CDR3 totals 15 residues. The sequenced part of the CDR3 DNA is TGTGCCAGCAGTCTAAGGACAAATTCCAGCGAAAGATTATTT. This codes for CASSLRTNSSERLF. The entire CDR3 sequence reads CASSLRTNSSERLFF. The whole variable domain, filled in from reference TRBV26 and TRBJ1-4, reads NSKVIQTPRYLVKGQGQKAKMRCIPEKGHPVVFWYQQNKNNEFKFLINFQNQEVLQQIDMTEKRFSAECPSNSPCSLEIQSSEAGDSALYLCASSLRTNSSERLFFGHGTKLSVL.

This clone came up a few times. Mouse germline and gene names are used. Read coverage stops 1 residue before the CDR3 terminus; the germline J gene supplies the remainder. The genes are TRBV26 and TRBJ2-7; D is ambiguous. The V and J ends lost 0 bases and 3 bases respectively, with 9 bases between them. The CDR3 is 14 residues long. Germline CDR1 KGHPV, CDR2 FQNQEV (reference sequence). The CDR3 DNA, read in part, is TGTGCCAGCAGTCTGTCGTACAGTAACTATGAACAGTAC. As protein: CASSLSYSNYEQY. The whole CDR3 sequence reads CASSLSYSNYEQYF.

Concerning this clone: Gene names follow the mouse nomenclature. From the germline J gene comes the end of the CDR3, since the read stops 1 residue before it. The chain is built from TRBV13-3 and TRBJ1-3, with D unresolved. With 0 bases removed from V and 0 bases from J, the gap between germline ends came to 4 bases. The CDR3 has 14 amino acids. Germline values: CDR1 NNHDY, CDR2 SYVADS. CDR3 DNA, as far as it was read: TGTGCCAGCAGTGATGCACCTTCTGGAAATACGCTCTAT. This translates into CASSDAPSGNTLY. The full-length CDR3 reads as CASSDAPSGNTLYF.

About this clone itself: Any gene name here is a mouse gene name. The sequence runs out 1 residue before the end of the CDR3; the remainder is reconstructed from the germline J gene. The chain recombines TRBV13-3 with TRBJ2-5, with TRBD1 matching 8 bases. CDR3 length: 14 amino acids. CDR1 is NNHDY and CDR2 is SYVADS in the germline V gene. With V trimmed by 3 bases and J by 2 bases, 2 bases remained unmatched. The CDR3 loop is CASSVTGAQDTQYF. Partial CDR3 DNA: TGTGCCAGCAGTGTGACAGGGGCCCAAGACACCCAGTAC.

As to this clone: Mouse names are used for the genes. The read finishes 1 residue shy of the CDR3 end, and the germline J gene is used to complete it. The chain uses TRBV26 and TRBJ1-1, with no clear D. Between the trimmed V and J ends, which lost 3 bases and 0 bases, there was a span of 8 bases. Germline CDR1 KGHPV, CDR2 FQNQEV (reference sequence). The CDR3 is 14 residues long. Incomplete CDR3 DNA: TGTGCCAGCAGTCTCGACGCATCAAACACAGAAGTCTTC. It is translated as CASSLDASNTEVF. The CDR3 in its entirety is CASSLDASNTEVFF.

Regarding this clone: Mouse names are used for the genes. Read coverage stops 1 residue before the CDR3 terminus; the germline J gene supplies the remainder. The chain couples TRBV3 to TRBJ2-1, with 12 bases that match TRBD2. Trimming took 5 bases from V and 7 from J; bases not matched to a gene: 6. CDR3 size: 15 residues. The germline gives CDR1 SNHLY, CDR2 FYNGKV (reference sequence). CDR3 in amino acids: CASSLTGGAGAEQFF. The covered CDR3 bases are TGTGCCAGCAGCCTGACTGGGGGGGCAGGCGCTGAGCAGTTC. Full variable domain (outside the CDR3, taken from reference TRBV3 and TRBJ2-1): GPKVLQIPSHQIIDMGQMVTLNCDPVSNHLYFYWYKQILGQQMEFLVNFYNGKVMEKSKLFKDQFSVERPDGSYFTLKIQPTALEDSAVYFCASSLTGGAGAEQFFGPGTRLTVL.

Concerning this clone: Gene names are mouse gene names. The read terminates 1 residue before the CDR3 end, so the remaining end is supplied by the germline J gene. The chain links TRBV26 to TRBJ1-1; perhaps TRBD1 as D (6 bases). The V end lost 5 bases, the J end lost 0 bases, and 7 bases lay between the germline ends. The CDR3 spans 13 residues. Germline V gene data show CDR1 as KGHPV and CDR2 as FQNQEV (reference sequence). Incomplete CDR3 DNA: TGTGCCAGCAGTGGACAGACAAACACAGAAGTCTTC. Protein sequence: CASSGQTNTEVF. The entire CDR3 protein is CASSGQTNTEVFF. Complete variable domain (other parts from reference TRBV26 and TRBJ1-1): NSKVIQTPRYLVKGQGQKAKMRCIPEKGHPVVFWYQQNKNNEFKFLINFQNQEVLQQIDMTEKRFSAECPSNSPCSLEIQSSEAGDSALYLCASSGQTNTEVFFGKGTRLTVV.

Concerning this clone: Any gene name here is a mouse gene name. The CDR3 end falls 1 residue outside the read, so it is completed with the germline J gene. The V and J genes are TRBV24 and TRBJ2-7; 8 positions match TRBD1. Losses at the gene ends were 4 bases for V and 6 bases for J; bases not matched to a gene: 2. Germline assignment: CDR1 KGHTA and CDR2 FRNEEI. The CDR3 length is 12 residues. The CDR3 is CASSRTGREQYF. The sequenced part of the CDR3 DNA is TGTGCCAGCAGTCGGACAGGGCGTGAACAGTAC.

Turning to this clone: Genes and germline come from the mouse. The read finishes 1 residue shy of the CDR3 end, and the germline J gene is used to complete it. The V call is TRBV26, the J call TRBJ2-3; D is uncertain. Germline CDR1 reads KGHPV; CDR2 reads FQNQEV (reference sequence). V lost 3 bases and J 2 bases, leaving 6 bases between the germline ends. The CDR3 loop spans 13 amino acids. The CDR3 protein is CASSLQNAETLYF. CDR3 DNA, as far as it was read: TGTGCCAGCAGTCTACAAAATGCAGAAACGCTGTAT.

Points on this clone: The listed genes are named as in mouse. The read terminates 1 residue before the CDR3 end, so the remaining end is supplied by the germline J gene. Other nucleotide sequences from this sample produce the same CDR3. The rearrangement uses TRBV19 and TRBJ2-4; D tentatively fits TRBD1 or TRBD2 (6 bases each). Trimming stripped 0 bases from V and 3 bases from J, with 8 bases between. CDR1 FNHDT and CDR2 SITEND come from the germline V gene (reference sequence). The CDR3 sequence is 14 residues long. The CDR3 DNA, read in part, is TGTGCCAGCAGTATAGGGGGGCAGCAAAACACCTTGTAC. Translation gives CASSIGGQQNTLY. The complete CDR3 sequence is CASSIGGQQNTLYF.

With respect to this clone: Gene names are the mouse ones. The CDR3 extends 1 residue past the end of the read, so its final part is completed from the germline J gene. The chain combines TRBV26 with TRBJ2-5; D remains unclear. In germline, CDR1 is KGHPV, CDR2 FQNQEV (reference sequence). With 6 bases removed from V and 6 bases from J, the gap between germline ends came to 10 bases. The CDR3 is 12 amino acids. The sequenced part of the CDR3 DNA is TGTGCCAGCAGACAATCCTTCGACACCCAGTAC. It specifies CASRQSFDTQY. The full CDR3 protein reads CASRQSFDTQYF.

For this clone: Any gene name here is a mouse gene name. The CDR3: CASSLVSAEQFF. The CDR3 bases that were read are TGTGCCAGCTCTCTCGTTAGTGCTGAGCAGTTC. The rearrangement uses TRBV12-1 and TRBJ2-1; D is unclear. The read stops 1 residue short of the end of the CDR3; the missing end is completed from the germline J gene. The V gene lost 0 bases and the J gene lost 6 bases, with 5 bases spanning the gap. CDR1 SGHSN and CDR2 HYEKVE come from the germline V gene. This CDR3 region has 12 residues.

This clone was observed a few times. Genes and germline come from the mouse. The read comes to an end 1 residue before the CDR3 does, leaving the germline J gene to fill in the end. Additional DNA sequences in this sample encode the identical CDR3. The J gene is TRBJ2-2, the V gene TRBV16; D gene ambiguous. V was clipped by 1 base and J by 5 bases, with 5 bases between them. The CDR3 length is 13 residues. In germline, CDR1 is SGHSA, CDR2 FRNQAP. Partial CDR3 DNA: TGTGCAAGCAGCTTAGGTGGTACCGGGCAGCTCTAC. Its translation: CASSLGGTGQLY. The whole CDR3 is CASSLGGTGQLYF.

Details on this clone: Gene names and germline refer to mouse. The read halts 1 residue ahead of the CDR3 end, with the missing end drawn from the germline J gene. The chain links TRBV13-1 to TRBJ2-4; 10 bases are shared with TRBD2. This CDR3 has 16 residues. Germline trimming cut 1 base from V and 0 bases from J; bases unmatched to any gene: 2. The V gene's germline CDR1 is NSHNY and CDR2 SYGAGN. The CDR3 sequence: CASSDSWGGSQNTLYF. CDR3 bases read: TGTGCCAGCAGTGATAGCTGGGGGGGCAGTCAAAACACCTTGTAC.

About this clone: Gene names and germline match the mouse. The observed sequence ends 1 residue before the CDR3 terminus, with the missing tail filled in from the germline J gene. The chain recombines TRBV23 with TRBJ1-3. The V gene's germline CDR1 is KGHTA and CDR2 FQNQQP. This CDR3 spans 15 amino acids. CDR3 bases read: TGCTCCAGCAGTCAATCGGGGGGGGCTGGAAATACGCTCTAT. As protein: CSSSQSGGAGNTLY. In full, the CDR3 reads CSSSQSGGAGNTLYF.

A note on this clone: Gene names follow the mouse nomenclature. The covered CDR3 bases are TGTGCCAGCAGCCTCACAGGGGGAGGAAACTCCGACTACACC. Translating it yields CASSLTGGGNSDYT. The full CDR3 sequence reads CASSLTGGGNSDYTF. The chain employs TRBV14 and TRBJ1-2, with 8 bases fitting TRBD1. The CDR3 extends 1 residue past the end of the read, so its final part is completed from the germline J gene. The CDR3 contains 15 residues. V was pared by 5 bases and J by 1 base, with 7 bases of the junction left unmatched. CDR1 SGHDT and CDR2 FRDEAV come from the germline V gene.

Details on this clone: Mouse names are used for the genes. The CDR3 end is not reached by the read, which stops 1 residue before it; the germline J gene fills it in. The chain combines TRBV29 with TRBJ1-4; tentative D call: TRBD1 (6 bases). The ends were cut back, 6 bases at V and 5 bases at J, with 13 bases in the middle. The CDR3 sequence is 14 residues long. Germline CDR1 is MSHET and CDR2 is SYDVDS. CDR3 amino acids: CASRPGQKNERLFF. Partial CDR3 DNA: TGTGCTAGCAGACCGGGACAAAAGAACGAAAGATTATTT.

This clone ranks as medium-sized (0.01 to 0.1%). Mouse names are used for the genes. The CDR3 spells CASSIAGNTGQLYF. Incomplete CDR3 DNA: TGTGCCAGCAGTATAGCTGGAAACACCGGGCAGCTCTAC. V and J are TRBV19 and TRBJ2-2; the D is unclear. Sequencing ends 1 residue short of the CDR3 end; the germline J gene provides the rest. The CDR3 runs to 14 residues. Per germline, CDR1 FNHDT and CDR2 SITEND (reference sequence). Trimming cost V 0 bases and J 1 base, with 4 bases left between them.

The table lists this clone with a count of one. Gene names are mouse gene names. The DNA ends 1 residue before the CDR3 does, and the rest of the CDR3 is filled in from the germline J gene. J is TRBJ2-7 and V is TRBV23; no DNA check was done on the table's D call, TRBD1. CDR1 KGHTA and CDR2 FQNQQP come from the germline V gene. The CDR3 spans 13 residues. The CDR3 bases that were read are TGCTCCAGCAGTCGGGGCAGGGGGCAGGAACAGTAC. Translation gives CSSSRGRGQEQY. Given in full, the CDR3 is CSSSRGRGQEQYF.

There are a few counts of this clone. Gene names and germline refer to mouse. The read ends 1 residue shy of where the CDR3 ends; the end is completed using the germline J gene. V gene TRBV26 combines with J gene TRBJ1-1; 10 bases are shared with TRBD1. Germline assignment: CDR1 KGHPV and CDR2 FQNQEV (reference sequence). J gave up 6 bases and V 4 bases, and 5 bases lay outside the gene matches. This CDR3 has 14 amino acids. The sequenced CDR3 bases are TGTGCCAGCAGTCGCCGGGACAGGGGTCCAGAAGTCTTC. This encodes CASSRRDRGPEVF. The entire CDR3 protein is CASSRRDRGPEVFF.